These T cell receptor beta chains were read from a single sample in a study of Graves' ophthalmopathy and Graves' hyperthyroidism. A single record per CDR3 protein comes from TCRdb applying MiXCR to the multiplex PCR reads. The sample includes around 1,200,000 distinct CDR3 sequences, about two fifths of them seen just once. Sequenced material: peripheral blood or thyroid tissue (not recorded which). The receptors stem from an adult man with Graves' hyperthyroidism. The CDR3 runs from the conserved cysteine through the conserved F or W. A D gene is named only where the DNA matches it firmly. Only part of the rows carry a size: once, few, many, or a class if the clone is expanded.

V,J,size,length,D,CDR3,DNA
TRBV20-1,TRBJ1-2,NA,15,TRBD1,CSARDLRQGNYGYTF,TGCAGTGCTAGAGATTTGCGACAGGGGAACTATGGCTACACCTTC
TRBV4-2,TRBJ2-7,few,15,NA,CASSQDRAIRDEQYF,TGTGCCAGCAGCCAAGATCGGGCGATTCGGGACGAGCAGTACTTC
TRBV20-1,TRBJ1-1,many,12,NA,CSARGQRTEAFF,TGCAGTGCTAGAGGACAGAGGACTGAAGCTTTCTTT
TRBV5-6,TRBJ1-5,few,14,NA,CASSATYSNQPQHF,TGTGCCAGCAGCGCGACTTATAGCAATCAGCCCCAGCATTTT
TRBV5-6,TRBJ2-5,many,12,NA,CASSREAETQYF,TGTGCCAGCAGCCGAGAGGCGGAGACCCAGTACTTC
TRBV29-1,TRBJ2-5,NA,16,TRBD1,CSGGQGGARPKETQYF,TGCAGCGGGGGACAGGGGGGGGCGAGACCCAAGGAGACCCAGTACTTC
TRBV14,TRBJ2-7,few,15,TRBD2,CASSHRGDYPYEQYF,TGTGCCAGCAGCCATAGAGGGGACTACCCCTACGAGCAGTACTTC
TRBV2,TRBJ1-2,NA,14,NA,CASSPDRFNYDYTF,TGCGCCAGCAGCCCCGACAGGTTTAACTATGACTACACCTTC
TRBV7-8,TRBJ1-4,NA,14,NA,CASSPGVGHEKLFF,TGTGCCAGCAGCCCAGGGGTGGGGCATGAAAAACTGTTTTTT
TRBV14,TRBJ1-1,many,15,NA,CASSQDWIRGTEAFF,TGTGCCAGCAGCCAAGATTGGATTCGGGGAACTGAAGCTTTCTTT
TRBV6-6,TRBJ2-7,NA,15,TRBD1,CASSPPGQGASEQYF,TGTGCCAGCAGTCCCCCGGGACAGGGTGCTTCCGAGCAGTACTTC
TRBV6-5,TRBJ1-1,few,17,TRBD1,CASSWGTGSGSNTEAFF,TGTGCCAGCAGTTGGGGGACAGGGAGCGGGTCGAACACTGAAGCTTTCTTT
TRBV10-3,TRBJ2-5,NA,14,NA,CAINRGGTGETQYF,TGTGCCATCAACCGGGGCGGGACGGGAGAGACCCAGTACTTC
TRBV29-1,TRBJ1-1,many,12,TRBD1,CSVVPGQGEAFF,TGCAGCGTCGTCCCGGGACAGGGAGAAGCTTTCTTT
TRBV6-1,TRBJ2-7,NA,13,TRBD1,CASRDRDLIGQYF,TGTGCCAGCCGAGACAGGGATCTTATCGGGCAGTACTTC
TRBV29-1,TRBJ2-5,NA,13,TRBD2,CSGTSGVRETQYF,TGCAGCGGAACTAGCGGGGTGCGGGAGACCCAGTACTTC
TRBV7-9,TRBJ2-7,many,13,NA,CASSWDSRREQYF,TGTGCCAGCAGCTGGGACTCGAGGCGGGAGCAGTACTTC
TRBV12-3/TRBV12-4,TRBJ2-5,few,15,NA,CASSPTGARQETQYF,TGTGCCAGCAGCCCCACCGGGGCCCGTCAAGAGACCCAGTACTTC
TRBV6-1,TRBJ1-1,few,13,TRBD1,CASTGTGITEAFF,TGTGCCAGCACCGGGACAGGGATCACTGAAGCTTTCTTT
TRBV28,TRBJ2-5,few,17,NA,CASSSAGSDLKQETQYF,TGTGCCAGCAGTTCCGCGGGGTCCGACCTCAAACAAGAGACCCAGTACTTC
TRBV7-2,TRBJ1-1,NA,16,NA,CASSSGMGGRNTEAFF,TGTGCCAGCAGCTCCGGCATGGGGGGTCGGAACACTGAAGCTTTCTTT
TRBV7-6,TRBJ1-1,NA,14,TRBD1,CASSPLGQGAEAFF,TGTGCCAGCTCACCTCTGGGACAGGGCGCTGAAGCTTTCTTT
TRBV19,TRBJ1-1,many,14,NA,CASSPGTIATEAFF,TGTGCCAGTTCTCCGGGGACGATCGCCACTGAAGCTTTCTTT
TRBV12-3/TRBV12-4,TRBJ2-5,few,13,NA,CASLGGGRETQYF,TGTGCCAGCCTTGGGGGAGGAAGGGAGACCCAGTACTTC
TRBV10-3,TRBJ1-3,few,14,NA,CAISELGTGNTIYF,TGTGCCATCAGTGAGTTAGGGACCGGAAACACCATATATTTT
TRBV15,TRBJ2-5,NA,15,NA,CASSLPPGKRGTQYF,TGTGCCAGCAGTTTACCCCCGGGGAAACGGGGGACCCAGTACTTC
TRBV25-1,TRBJ1-5,few,14,NA,CASSDRGLNQPQHF,TGTGCCAGCAGTGATCGGGGGCTCAATCAGCCCCAGCATTTT
TRBV7-2,TRBJ2-5,few,16,TRBD1,CASSPRDRAWKETQYF,TGTGCCAGCAGCCCGCGGGACAGGGCCTGGAAAGAGACCCAGTACTTC
TRBV20-1,TRBJ2-7,many,11,NA,CSARRDYEQYF,TGCAGTGCTAGACGGGACTACGAGCAGTACTTC
TRBV6-6,TRBJ1-1,many,15,TRBD1,CASTHRQGSVTEAFF,TGTGCCAGCACCCACCGACAGGGTTCAGTCACTGAAGCTTTCTTT
TRBV12-3/TRBV12-4,TRBJ1-5,many,14,NA,CASSFGQSNQPQHF,TGTGCCAGCAGCTTCGGACAGAGCAATCAGCCCCAGCATTTT
TRBV20-1,TRBJ1-5,NA,15,NA,CSAALVGAGNQPQHF,TGCAGTGCCGCCCTTGTGGGGGCAGGCAATCAGCCCCAGCATTTT
TRBV10-2,TRBJ1-2,NA,14,NA,CASSEDGMSYGYTF,TGCGCCAGCAGTGAGGACGGCATGAGCTATGGCTACACCTTC
TRBV29-1,TRBJ2-2,many,12,NA,CSVGPGAGELFF,TGCAGCGTTGGGCCCGGCGCCGGGGAGCTGTTTTTT
TRBV10-3,TRBJ1-2,many,14,NA,CAISAARQTYGYTF,TGTGCCATCAGTGCGGCACGCCAAACCTATGGCTACACCTTC
TRBV7-2,TRBJ2-5,many,16,TRBD2,CASSLTSAGGGETQYF,TGTGCCAGCAGCCTCACGTCAGCGGGAGGGGGAGAGACCCAGTACTTC
TRBV4-1,TRBJ1-2,NA,13,NA,CASSQDIRAGGTF,TGCGCCAGCAGCCAAGATATCAGGGCCGGCGGCACCTTC
TRBV28,TRBJ2-7,NA,15,NA,CASIPLTGSSYEQYF,TGTGCCAGCATTCCCTTAACAGGGAGCTCCTACGAGCAGTACTTC
TRBV5-1,TRBJ1-1,many,17,TRBD1,CASSLGTGPGMNTEAFF,TGCGCCAGCAGCTTGGGGACAGGGCCCGGCATGAACACTGAAGCTTTCTTT
TRBV4-1,TRBJ2-7,NA,15,NA,CASSQGSGTAIEQYF,TGCGCCAGCAGCCAGGGATCCGGGACGGCTATTGAGCAGTACTTC
TRBV20-1,TRBJ2-3,NA,15,NA,CSASLAAARTDTQYF,TGCAGTGCTAGTTTAGCGGCGGCCCGCACAGATACGCAGTATTTT
TRBV7-2,TRBJ1-1,NA,16,NA,CASSLGQAEMNTEAFF,TGTGCCAGCAGCTTAGGCCAGGCCGAAATGAACACTGAAGCTTTCTTT
TRBV10-3,TRBJ1-1,once,13,TRBD1,CAISEGQGVGAFF,TGTGCCATCAGCGAGGGACAGGGGGTTGGGGCTTTCTTT
TRBV10-2,TRBJ1-1,many,15,NA,CASSRIQGLYTEAFF,TGTGCCAGCAGCCGGATACAGGGATTGTACACTGAAGCTTTCTTT
TRBV20-1,TRBJ1-5,NA,17,TRBD1,CSATTTRQGVRHQPQHF,TGCAGTGCTACTACAACTCGACAGGGAGTGCGGCATCAGCCCCAGCATTTT
TRBV27,TRBJ2-7,NA,14,TRBD1,CASRGTGISYEQYF,TGTGCCAGCCGAGGGACAGGGATCTCCTACGAGCAGTACTTC
TRBV7-9,TRBJ2-5,few,15,NA,CASSPTGGTQETQYF,TGTGCCAGCAGCCCGACAGGCGGGACTCAAGAGACCCAGTACTTC
TRBV24-1,TRBJ2-2,NA,18,NA,CATSDPDDEPRQTGELFF,TGTGCCACCAGTGACCCAGACGACGAACCCCGACAGACCGGGGAGCTGTTTTTT
TRBV5-5,TRBJ2-2,NA,18,TRBD2,CASSRGPGLAANTGELFF,TGTGCCAGCAGCCGGGGACCGGGACTAGCGGCGAACACCGGGGAGCTGTTTTTT
TRBV25-1,TRBJ1-2,NA,15,TRBD1,CASSDPTGANYGYTF,TGTGCCAGCAGTGACCCGACAGGGGCTAACTATGGCTACACCTTC
TRBV2,TRBJ1-1,many,14,NA,CASRNAAGTTEAFF,TGTGCCAGCAGGAACGCGGCGGGAACGACTGAAGCTTTCTTT
TRBV29-1,TRBJ1-1,many,13,NA,CSAGPTGNTEAFF,TGCAGCGCGGGGCCGACAGGGAACACTGAAGCTTTCTTT
TRBV20-1,TRBJ2-7,many,12,NA,CSAREGVYEQYF,TGCAGTGCTAGAGAGGGTGTCTACGAGCAGTACTTC
TRBV10-2,TRBJ1-5,NA,11,NA,CASSEPESKHF,TGCGCCAGCAGTGAGCCGGAGAGTAAGCATTTT
TRBV6-1,TRBJ2-5,few,14,NA,CASSEWRGVETQYF,TGTGCCAGCAGTGAATGGCGGGGTGTGGAGACCCAGTACTTC